This T cell receptor (beta chain) was retrieved from a study of identical twins. Template switching (which added a universal primer site) was used, and cDNA carried unique molecular identifiers. TCRdb redid the calling of the 5' RACE reads with MiXCR, one entry per CDR3 protein. This sample carries hundreds of thousands of distinct CDR3 sequences, around a sixth of them seen once, and the ten largest clones take about an eighth. The sample was also reused in another study, on T cells expressing NK-cell markers.

The receptor was isolated from a woman under 30 in good health. Sequencing was done on a sample of PBMCs.

In DNA form, the CDR3 reads TGTGCCATCAGTACTTTCTGGGGACAGGGGAACACCGGGGAGCTGTTTTTT. It codes for CAISTFWGQGNTGELFF. This chain joins TRBV10-3 and TRBJ2-2; 9 nucleotides agree with TRBD1. CDR1 and CDR2 from the germline V gene are ENHRY and SYGVKD. V shed 5 bases and J 1 base; nucleotides not matched to a gene: 8. The CDR3 is made up of 17 amino acids.